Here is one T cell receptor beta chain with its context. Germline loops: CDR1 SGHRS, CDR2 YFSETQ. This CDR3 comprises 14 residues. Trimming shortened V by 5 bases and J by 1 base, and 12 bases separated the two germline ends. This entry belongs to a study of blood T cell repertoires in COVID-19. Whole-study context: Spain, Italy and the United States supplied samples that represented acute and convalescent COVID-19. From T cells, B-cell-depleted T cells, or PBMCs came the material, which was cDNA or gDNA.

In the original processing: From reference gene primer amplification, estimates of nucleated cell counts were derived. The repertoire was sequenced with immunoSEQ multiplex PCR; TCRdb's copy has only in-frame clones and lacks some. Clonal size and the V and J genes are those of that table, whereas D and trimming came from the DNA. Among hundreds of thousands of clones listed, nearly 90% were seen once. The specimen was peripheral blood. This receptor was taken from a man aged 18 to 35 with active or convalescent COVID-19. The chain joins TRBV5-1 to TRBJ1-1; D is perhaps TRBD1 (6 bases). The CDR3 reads CASSLLGANTEAFF. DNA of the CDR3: TGCGCCAGCAGTCTTTTGGGGGCGAACACTGAAGCTTTCTTT.